Each of the 23 T cell receptor beta chains below was sequenced from the same sample in a study of lymphopenia after photon versus proton radiotherapy. Sequencing was performed with immunoSEQ multiplex PCR; in TCRdb, only in-frame clones are kept and a portion is missing. The sample consists of tens of thousands of clones, 84% of them appearing once. The sample in question was peripheral blood, obtained from a patient treated with proton-based radiotherapy. All receptors derive from a woman in her seventies with pancreatic cancer.

This chain connects TRBV7-5 to TRBJ2-1; the table's D call of TRBD2 was not tested on the DNA. TRBV7-5 is reported as a pseudogene. There are 11 residues in the CDR3. In nucleotides, the CDR3 is TGTGCCAGCAGACTAGGGGTGGAGCAGTTCTTC. Protein product: CASRLGVEQFF.

This chain links TRBV15 with TRBJ1-6; TRBD1 matches at 9 bases. This CDR3 spans 15 amino acids. CDR1 is LNHNV and CDR2 is YYDKDF in the germline V gene (reference sequence). Trimming cost V 3 bases and J 6 bases; bases outside gene matches: 3. The CDR3 DNA is TGTGCCACCAGCAGTGGGACAGGGCTTAATTCACCCCTCCACTTT. It codes for CATSSGTGLNSPLHF.

V usage is TRBV7-9 and J usage is TRBJ2-1, with 13 bases matching TRBD2. The V gene's germline CDR1 is SEHNR and CDR2 FQNEAQ (reference sequence). J lost 6 bases, V lost 7 bases, and 18 bases had no gene match. The CDR3 sequence is 19 residues long. The CDR3 bases are TGTGCCAGCAACCAACCGGGACTAGCGGGACCTTCTGGGGGCAATGAGCAGTTCTTC. Protein sequence: CASNQPGLAGPSGGNEQFF.

The V call is TRBV25-1, the J call TRBJ1-3; D is undetermined. V was cut by 6 bases and J by 6 bases, with 6 bases left in between. The CDR3 is made up of 11 amino acids. Per germline, CDR1 MGHDK and CDR2 SYGVNS. The CDR3 loop reads CASSVLNTIYF. The CDR3 DNA reads TGTGCCAGCAGCGTACTAAACACCATATATTTT.

The V and J genes are TRBV6-5 and TRBJ2-7; D might be TRBD1 or TRBD2, each matching 6 bases. There are 16 residues in the CDR3. Germline V gene sequence: CDR1 MNHEY, CDR2 SVGAGI. The V gene lost 3 bases and the J gene lost 6 bases, with 21 bases spanning the gap. The CDR3 sequence is CASSYEGGRALSEQYF. DNA of the CDR3: TGTGCCAGCAGTTATGAGGGGGGCAGAGCTCTGTCCGAGCAGTACTTC.

The rearrangement joins TRBV28 to TRBJ1-1; D perhaps matches TRBD1 (6 bases). The CDR3 contains 14 residues. CDR1 and CDR2 from the germline V gene are MDHEN and SYDVKM. V was trimmed by 6 bases and J by 3 bases, leaving 14 bases between them. The DNA for the CDR3 is TGTGCCAGCAGCACTACAGGGTCGTACACTGAAGCTTTCTTT. Translation: CASSTTGSYTEAFF.

The chain is built from TRBV5-4 and TRBJ1-4; 10 nucleotides match TRBD1. CDR3 length: 16 amino acids. The V and J ends lost 1 base and 2 bases, in that order; junction bases with no gene match: 2. In germline, CDR1 is SGHNT, CDR2 YYREEE (reference sequence). The CDR3 region has the DNA TGTGCCAGCAGCTTGAGGACAGGGGGGACTAATGAAAAACTGTTTTTT. This sequence encodes CASSLRTGGTNEKLFF.

V usage is TRBV30 and J usage is TRBJ2-7, with D possibly being TRBD1 or TRBD2 (6 bases each). V lost 5 bases, J lost 2 bases, and 25 bases lay in between. There are 17 residues in the CDR3. From germline, CDR1 is GTSNPN and CDR2 SVGIG (reference sequence). For the CDR3, the DNA is TGTGCCTGGGCCTGGGGGGCAGGCTTTAAAGAAACCTACGAGCAGTACTTC. It translates to CAWAWGAGFKETYEQYF.

The CDR3 protein is CAMKDSQETQYF. CDR3 sequence (DNA): TGTGCCATGAAGGACAGTCAAGAGACCCAGTACTTC. The V and J genes are TRBV10-3 and TRBJ2-5; tentatively, D is TRBD1 (6 bases). Germline V lookup: CDR1 ENHRY, CDR2 SYGVKD. The CDR3 runs 12 residues. V was trimmed by 9 bases and J by 2 bases, leaving 10 bases between them.

The J gene is TRBJ1-2, the V gene TRBV5-1; D is ambiguous. The germline V and J ends were trimmed by 0 bases and 6 bases, with 12 bases remaining between them. This CDR3 is 14 amino acids long. The V gene's germline CDR1 is SGHRS and CDR2 YFSETQ. The CDR3 nucleotides are TGCGCCAGCAGCTTGGAATGGGGAAGGAATGGCTACACCTTC. The encoded protein is CASSLEWGRNGYTF. Combining the CDR3 with reference TRBV5-1 and TRBJ1-2 gives the whole variable domain KAGVTQTPRYLIKTRGQQVTLSCSPISGHRSVSWYQQTPGQGLQFLFEYFSETQRNKGNFPGRFSGRQFSNSRSEMNVSTLELGDSALYLCASSLEWGRNGYTFGSGTRLTVV.

CDR3 region: CASSLGSSNNEQFF. DNA of the CDR3: TGTGCCAGCAGCTTAGGGTCCTCTAACAATGAGCAGTTCTTC. The rearrangement links TRBV7-2 to TRBJ2-1, with D uncertain. CDR1 and CDR2 (germline): SGHTA, FQGNSA. The length of the CDR3 is 14 residues. Trimming took off 1 base at V and 5 bases at J, with 9 bases between the two ends.

This rearrangement joins TRBV28 to TRBJ1-2; 8 bases are a match to TRBD1. The CDR3 runs 15 residues. Germline loops: CDR1 MDHEN, CDR2 SYDVKM. Trimming at V came to 6 bases and at J to 7 bases, leaving 13 bases not matched to a gene. This CDR3 reads CASSLTGGTRGGYTF. DNA of the CDR3: TGTGCCAGCAGCCTCACAGGGGGGACGCGGGGTGGCTACACCTTC.

This clone has only one observation. The chain's CDR3 is CASSILGQGNTGELFF. CDR3 DNA: TGTGCCAGTAGTATACTGGGACAGGGGAACACCGGGGAGCTGTTTTTT. The chain recombines TRBV19 with TRBJ2-2; 9 bases line up with TRBD1. Germline V gene lookup returns CDR1 LNHDA and CDR2 SQIVND (reference sequence). Trimming cost V 2 bases and J 1 base; bases outside gene matches: 2. CDR3 length equals 16 residues.

The chain is built from TRBV6-4 and TRBJ1-1; weak D call: TRBD1 (5 bases). Germline CDR1 and CDR2: MRHNA and SNTAGT. The CDR3 is 13 amino acids. V lost 5 bases and J lost 1, with 8 bases in between. The CDR3 loop reads CASSPQGNTEAFF. CDR3 nucleotide sequence: TGTGCCAGCAGTCCTCAGGGGAACACTGAAGCTTTCTTT.

The J gene is TRBJ2-3, the V gene TRBV10-3; 7 positions agree with TRBD2. The CDR3 has 16 residues. V was clipped by 2 bases and J by 7 bases; unmatched bases: 12. Germline V gene data show CDR1 as ENHRY and CDR2 as SYGVKD. DNA for the CDR3: TGTGCCATCAGTGAGACTAGCGCTGCTGCACAGAATACGCAGTATTTT. It is translated as CAISETSAAAQNTQYF.

The rearrangement joins TRBV5-4 to TRBJ2-7; D uncertain. Germline CDR1 SGHNT, CDR2 YYREEE (reference sequence). Trimming pared 3 bases from V and 2 bases from J, leaving 12 bases between. This CDR3 is 14 amino acids long. The CDR3 region is CASSSLVDAYEQYF. The CDR3 DNA reads TGTGCCAGCAGCTCCCTGGTGGATGCCTACGAGCAGTACTTC.

The J gene is TRBJ2-4, the V gene TRBV19; D is undetermined. CDR1 and CDR2 from the germline V gene are LNHDA and SQIVND (reference sequence). The CDR3 loop spans 16 amino acids. Trimming shortened V by 5 bases and J by 0 bases, and 14 bases separated the two germline ends. The CDR3 coding sequence is TGTGCCAGTAGTGCGCGGAATCCCCTAGCCAAAAACATTCAGTACTTC. Its translation: CASSARNPLAKNIQYF.

V gene TRBV9 combines with J gene TRBJ2-3; D gene ambiguous. This CDR3 is 12 amino acids long. Looked up from germline, CDR1 is SGDLS and CDR2 is YYNGEE. Trimming took off 4 bases at V and 7 bases at J, with 10 bases between the two ends. The CDR3 region is CASSPGAYTQYF. CDR3 sequence (DNA): TGTGCCAGCAGCCCGGGCGCGTATACGCAGTATTTT.

CDR3 amino acids: CASSETRTSGVVIGDEQYF. The CDR3 region has the DNA TGTGCCAGCAGTGAAACCCGGACTAGCGGGGTCGTCATAGGCGACGAGCAGTACTTC. This rearrangement joins TRBV6-1 to TRBJ2-7, with 12 bases fitting TRBD2. Trimming took 2 bases from V and 5 from J; bases not matched to a gene: 16. In germline, CDR1 is MNHNS, CDR2 SASEGT. The CDR3 extends over 19 amino acids.

V and J are TRBV28 and TRBJ2-1; D remains unclear. There are 11 residues in the CDR3. CDR1 and CDR2 (germline): MDHEN, SYDVKM. V was trimmed by 8 bases and J by 0 bases, leaving 2 bases between them. CDR3 DNA sequence: TGTGCCAGCCTCTCCTACAATGAGCAGTTCTTC. Protein product: CASLSYNEQFF.

Concerning this clone: One junction end disagrees with the germline gene, perhaps due to a read error. The chain couples TRBV19 to TRBJ1-4; unclear D gene. CDR1 and CDR2 (germline): LNHDA, SQIVND (reference sequence). This CDR3 comprises 14 residues. The CDR3 region is CASISTETNEKLLF. As DNA, the CDR3 is TGTGCCAGTATATCCACTGAAACTAATGAAAAACTGCTTTTT.

The genes are TRBV27 and TRBJ2-7, with 7 bases matching TRBD2. V shed 2 bases, J shed 0 bases, and the junction held 1 base outside the gene matches. The germline V gene encodes CDR1 MNHEY and CDR2 SMNVEV (reference sequence). The CDR3 runs to 14 residues. CDR3: CASSLVAGSYEQYF. CDR3 coding DNA: TGTGCCAGCAGTTTAGTAGCGGGCTCCTACGAGCAGTACTTC.

The J gene is TRBJ2-2, the V gene TRBV6-1; TRBD1 is a possible D gene (6 bases). In germline, CDR1 is MNHNS, CDR2 SASEGT. There are 15 residues in the CDR3. Trimming left V 4 bases short and J 2 bases short, with 11 bases between. CDR3 coding DNA: TGTGCCAGCAGTGTCTCCAGGGGAAACACCGGGGAGCTGTTTTTT. Translated, it gives CASSVSRGNTGELFF.